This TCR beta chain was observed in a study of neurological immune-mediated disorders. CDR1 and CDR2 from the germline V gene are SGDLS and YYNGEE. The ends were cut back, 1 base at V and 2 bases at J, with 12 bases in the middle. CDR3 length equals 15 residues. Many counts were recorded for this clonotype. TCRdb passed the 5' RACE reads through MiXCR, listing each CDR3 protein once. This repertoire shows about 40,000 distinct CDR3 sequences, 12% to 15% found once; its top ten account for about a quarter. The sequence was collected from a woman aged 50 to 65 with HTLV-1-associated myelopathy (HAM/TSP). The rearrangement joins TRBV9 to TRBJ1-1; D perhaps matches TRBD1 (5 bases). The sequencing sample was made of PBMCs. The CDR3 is CASSVYGTANTEAFF. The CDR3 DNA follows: TGTGCCAGCAGCGTATATGGGACTGCAAACACTGAAGCTTTCTTT.